The present T cell receptor (beta chain) was sequenced within a study of human T cells and chemical hapten exposure. MiXCR, applied by TCRdb to the RACE reads, yields one record per CDR3 protein. The sample holds approximately 81,000 distinct CDR3 sequences, over 7% seen once. The CDR3 loop spans 18 amino acids. V was clipped by 0 bases and J by 4 bases; unmatched bases: 9. CDR1 and CDR2 (germline): SGHTA, FQGNSA. Time point reported: healthy volunteer bleed at 6 weeks. Researchers extracted total RNA from unfractionated whole blood. This clonotype was detected ten times or more. Sequences were obtained from whole blood. The TCR comes from a male donor in good health. Some clones in this sample may be carry-over from other donors' samples. This chain joins TRBV7-2 and TRBJ1-2; 12 bases agree with TRBD1. The CDR3 DNA sequence: TGTGCCAGCAGCTTAGCTCGGGACAGGGGGCGGGATACCTATGGCTACACCTTC. Protein: CASSLARDRGRDTYGYTF.